A single sample is the source of the 11 T cell receptor beta chains below, sequenced in a study of spatial heterogeneity in lung cancer. TCRdb reprocessed the 5' RACE reads with MiXCR, giving one entry per CDR3 protein. The table has 10,000 to 11,000 distinct CDR3 sequences, around 8.3% seen once. Antigens for these TCRs are unknown. Time point described: sample taken at primary tumor resection. Study outcomes and limitations: Tumor mutation count correlated with how many alpha and beta TCRs expanded intratumorally.

The material was lung tumor tissue, obtained at surgery. These TCRs come from a female donor with early-stage non-small cell lung cancer.

This clonotype has a count of ten or more. A library prepared for alpha chains yielded this beta chain as an off-target read; its size is of little meaning. This chain links TRBV5-6 with TRBJ2-2, with D perhaps TRBD1 or TRBD2 (5 bases each). CDR1 is SGHDT, CDR2 YYEEEE, per germline. The CDR3 runs to 13 residues. V was shortened by 2 bases and J by 10 bases, with 12 bases between the two germline ends. The CDR3 is CASSFRGLKELFF. The DNA of the CDR3 is TGTGCCAGCAGCTTCCGGGGCCTCAAGGAGCTGTTTTTT.

This clonotype was observed at least ten times. This beta chain turned up in a library designed for alpha chains; as an off-target read, its abundance says little. The chain joins TRBV10-3 to TRBJ1-1, with TRBD1 matching over 7 bases. CDR1 and CDR2 (germline): ENHRY, SYGVKD. This CDR3 is 14 amino acids long. Trimming took 2 bases from V and 4 from J; bases not matched to a gene: 4. The CDR3 DNA reads as TGTGCCATCAGTGAGGACAGGGCGGCCACTGAAGCTTTCTTT. Its protein is CAISEDRAATEAFF.

This clonotype was recorded many times. Being off target in a library aimed at alpha chains, this beta chain has a size of little meaning. CDR3 in amino acids: CAWDPVIRGSETQYF. The CDR3 DNA follows: TGTGCCTGGGACCCCGTCATCAGGGGGTCAGAGACCCAGTACTTC. This chain connects TRBV30 to TRBJ2-5; 7 nucleotides agree with TRBD1. The V gene's germline CDR1 is GTSNPN and CDR2 SVGIG (reference sequence). This CDR3 region has 15 residues. The V and J ends lost 5 bases and 4 bases, in that order; junction bases with no gene match: 13.

This clonotype was counted ten times or more. The library was designed around alpha chains, so this beta chain is a stray read whose abundance carries little weight. This chain uses TRBV20-1 with TRBJ1-2; the D is unclear. From germline, CDR1 is DFQATT and CDR2 SNEGSKA (reference sequence). V lost 2 bases and J 4 bases, leaving 5 bases between the germline ends. CDR3 length: 11 amino acids. DNA for the CDR3: TGCAGTGCTAGAACCAGCTATGGCTACACCTTC. This translates into CSARTSYGYTF.

This clonotype was seen many times. With the library built for alpha chains, this beta chain is off target and its frequency is not meaningful. This chain uses TRBV20-1 with TRBJ2-2; 10 bases line up with TRBD2. The CDR3 is made up of 15 amino acids. Per germline, CDR1 DFQATT and CDR2 SNEGSKA (reference sequence). The junction had 4 bases not matched to a gene; V was cut back by 6 bases and J by 0 bases. CDR3 DNA sequence: TGCAGTGCCGTAGCGGGGGGAACGAACACCGGGGAGCTGTTTTTT. Translating gives CSAVAGGTNTGELFF.

This clonotype came up many times. Found in a library prepared for alpha chains, this beta chain is an off-target read, and its abundance has little meaning. V usage is TRBV6-1 and J usage is TRBJ2-3; 10 bases fit TRBD2. Germline CDR1 reads MNHNS; CDR2 reads SASEGT. The ends lost 6 bases at V and 2 bases at J; junction bases unmatched: 17. The CDR3 consists of 19 residues. CDR3 in DNA: TGTGCCAGCAGGGCCGACGCCGGACTAGCGGTAACGAACACAGATACGCAGTATTTT. Protein: CASRADAGLAVTNTDTQYF.

A note on this clonotype: As an off-target read in a library built for alpha chains, this beta chain has a frequency of little significance. The chain combines TRBV28 with TRBJ1-2; D ambiguous. Germline V gene data show CDR1 as MDHEN and CDR2 as SYDVKM. This CDR3 spans 13 amino acids. V was cut by 7 bases and J by 4 bases, with 13 bases left in between. The CDR3 protein is CASTISSSYGYTF. CDR3 in DNA: TGTGCCAGCACCATAAGTAGTAGCTATGGCTACACCTTC.

This clonotype was counted many times. The library was prepared for alpha chains; this beta chain is a stray read, so its frequency means little. The chain links TRBV2 to TRBJ2-1; 8 positions match TRBD2. Trimming took 3 bases from V and 4 from J; bases not matched to a gene: 5. Per the germline V gene, CDR1 is SNHLY and CDR2 is FYNNEI. There are 15 residues in the CDR3. The CDR3 DNA reads TGTGCCAGCAGTGAGCGGGGGGCGGAATACAATGAGCAGTTCTTC. Translating gives CASSERGAEYNEQFF.

This clonotype was found many times. This beta chain is an unintended read in a library built for alpha chains; its size means little. This chain uses TRBV28 with TRBJ2-7; D not resolved. V lost 2 bases to trimming and J lost 4 bases, with 12 bases between them. The CDR3 contains 14 residues. Germline CDR1 MDHEN, CDR2 SYDVKM. The CDR3: CASSLRLLDYEQYF. The CDR3 coding sequence is TGTGCCAGCAGTTTAAGGCTGTTGGATTACGAGCAGTACTTC. Together with reference TRBV28 and TRBJ2-7, the CDR3 gives the full variable domain: DVKVTQSSRYLVKRTGEKVFLECVQDMDHENMFWYRQDPGLGLRLIYFSYDVKMKEKGDIPEGYSVSREKKERFSLILESASTNQTSMYLCASSLRLLDYEQYFGPGTRLTVT.

On this clonotype: Possible read error: a much larger clone is one base away. This beta chain is off target for a library built for alpha chains, so its abundance means little. This chain uses TRBV11-2 with TRBJ2-5; D perhaps matches TRBD2 (5 bases). The CDR3 has 14 residues. Germline CDR1 SGHAT, CDR2 FQNNGV. For the CDR3, the DNA is TGTGTCAGCAGCTCTACCGGGATCCAAGAGACCCAGTACTTC. Protein: CVSSSTGIQETQYF. Full variable domain (missing parts from reference TRBV11-2 and TRBJ2-5): EAGVAQSPRYKIIEKRQSVAFWCNPISGHATLYWYQQILGQGPKLLIQFQNNGVVDDSQLPKDRFSAERLKGVDSTLKIQPAKLEDSAVYLCVSSSTGIQETQYFGPGTRLLVL.

The table lists this clonotype with many counts. This beta chain represents an off-target read in a library built for alpha chains; its size is of limited meaning. The gene calls are TRBV7-6 and TRBJ2-1, with D perhaps given as TRBD1 or TRBD2 (6 bases each). The CDR3 spans 13 residues. The germline CDR1 and CDR2 sequences are SGHVS and FNYEAQ. The V end was cut by 6 bases, the J end by 6 bases, with 12 bases between. CDR3 DNA: TGTGCCAGCAGTAAGGGGGGTCTCAATGAGCAGTTCTTC. The encoded protein is CASSKGGLNEQFF.